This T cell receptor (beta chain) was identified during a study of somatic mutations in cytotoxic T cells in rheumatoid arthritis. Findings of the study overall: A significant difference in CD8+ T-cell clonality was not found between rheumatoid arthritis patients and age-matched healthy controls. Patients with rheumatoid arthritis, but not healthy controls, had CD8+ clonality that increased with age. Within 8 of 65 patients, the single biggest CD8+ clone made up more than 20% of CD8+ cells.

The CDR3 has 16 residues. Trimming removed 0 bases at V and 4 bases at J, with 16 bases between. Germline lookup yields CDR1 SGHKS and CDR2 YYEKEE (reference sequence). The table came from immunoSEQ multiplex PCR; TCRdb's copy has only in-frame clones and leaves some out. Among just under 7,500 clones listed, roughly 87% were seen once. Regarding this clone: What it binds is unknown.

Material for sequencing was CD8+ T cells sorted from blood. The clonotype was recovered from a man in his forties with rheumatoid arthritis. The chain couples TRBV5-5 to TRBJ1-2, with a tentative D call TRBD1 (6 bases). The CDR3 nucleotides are TGTGCCAGCAGCTTGGGTACAGGGACTAATACCTATGGCTACACCTTC. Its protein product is CASSLGTGTNTYGYTF.